This passage covers 10 T cell receptor beta chains from one sample sequenced in a study of monozygotic twins with inflammatory bowel disease (dated by TCRdb to the late 2010s). Library construction relied on 5' RACE. TCRdb records Illumina HiSeq 2500 as the sequencer. TCRdb reprocessed the reads, reporting each CDR3 protein sequence once and no DNA. The sample table gives 400,000 to 500,000 distinct CDR3 sequences. The top ten clones comprise 2% to 2.5% of the sample. The specimen sequenced was blood. These TCRs come from a human donor with ulcerative colitis or Crohn's disease, or a healthy co-twin of an affected twin (not recorded which).

The V and J genes are TRBV6-5 and TRBJ1-6; TCRdb gives TRBD1 as the D gene, but with no DNA this cannot be confirmed. CDR1 and CDR2 from the germline V gene are MNHEY and SVGAGI. The CDR3 sequence is 15 residues long. The CDR3 region is CASSYGGADNSPLHF.

The J gene is TRBJ1-1, the V gene TRBV7-9; no DNA is available, so the TRBD1 call from TCRdb remains unchecked. In germline, CDR1 is SEHNR, CDR2 FQNEAQ (reference sequence). CDR3 length: 15 amino acids. The CDR3 protein is CASSFGRTTFDEAFF.

V gene TRBV20-1 combines with J gene TRBJ2-3; with no DNA, the TCRdb D assignment of TRBD1 cannot be verified. Germline CDR1 DFQATT, CDR2 SNEGSKA (reference sequence). The CDR3 spans 12 residues. The CDR3: CSARGKRDTQYF.

This chain joins TRBV5-1 and TRBJ1-2; TCRdb gives TRBD1 as the D gene, but with no DNA this cannot be confirmed. The CDR3 extends over 14 amino acids. Germline V gene lookup returns CDR1 SGHRS and CDR2 YFSETQ. Here the CDR3 reads CASNSAGQNYGYTF.

J is TRBJ2-7 and V is TRBV3-1. This CDR3 comprises 15 residues. Per germline, CDR1 LGHDT and CDR2 YNNKEL (reference sequence). CDR3 region: CASSQEAVTSYEQYF.

The chain couples TRBV18 to TRBJ1-1; TCRdb indicates TRBD1, and absent DNA this call remains unverified. CDR3 length: 14 residues. Germline V gives CDR1 KGHSH, CDR2 LQKENI. Here the CDR3 reads CASSSYRMNTEAFF.

The CDR3 is CASSLGRGAGRSGYTF. The chain is built from TRBV13 and TRBJ1-2; TCRdb's D call of TRBD1 is untestable without DNA. The germline gives CDR1 PRHDT, CDR2 FYEKMQ (reference sequence). This CDR3 spans 16 amino acids.

This chain joins TRBV7-2 and TRBJ2-7. Per the germline V gene, CDR1 is SGHTA and CDR2 is FQGNSA. The CDR3 runs to 13 residues. This CDR3 is CASSLKNSYEQYF.

The chain uses TRBV15 and TRBJ1-1. Per the germline V gene, CDR1 is LNHNV and CDR2 is YYDKDF (reference sequence). The CDR3 is made up of 14 amino acids. The CDR3 here is CATSRIGEGAEAFF. Using reference TRBV15 and TRBJ1-1 for the parts outside the CDR3, the full variable domain is DAMVIQNPRYQVTQFGKPVTLSCSQTLNHNVMYWYQQKSSQAPKLLFHYYDKDFNNEADTPDNFQSRRPNTSFCFLDIRSPGLGDTAMYLCATSRIGEGAEAFFGQGTRLTVV.

The V and J genes are TRBV20-1 and TRBJ2-1. The CDR3 totals 12 residues. The germline V gene has CDR1 DFQATT and CDR2 SNEGSKA (reference sequence). CDR3 amino acids: CSARDWVKEQFF.